This T cell receptor (beta chain) was sequenced for a study of read filtering for tumor transcriptome and immune sequencing. This library used roughly 0.4 ug RNA and molecular barcoded adaptors spanning alpha/delta and beta/gamma chains. TCRdb reprocessed the reads with MiXCR, giving one entry per CDR3 protein. The sample includes some 46,000 distinct CDR3 sequences, roughly 12% of them seen just once. There are many counts of this clonotype. CDR3 size: 14 residues. CDR1 is SEHNR and CDR2 is FQNEAQ in the germline V gene (reference sequence). V lost 3 bases and J lost 10, with 13 bases in between. This chain uses TRBV7-9 with TRBJ1-6, with D perhaps TRBD1 (5 bases). The sample taken for sequencing was a population of CD138-negative cells sorted from bone marrow. The clonotype comes from a donor at least 40 years old with multiple myeloma. The CDR3 region is CASSFGGMESPLHF. As DNA, the CDR3 is TGTGCCAGCAGCTTCGGGGGAATGGAGTCACCCCTCCACTTT.